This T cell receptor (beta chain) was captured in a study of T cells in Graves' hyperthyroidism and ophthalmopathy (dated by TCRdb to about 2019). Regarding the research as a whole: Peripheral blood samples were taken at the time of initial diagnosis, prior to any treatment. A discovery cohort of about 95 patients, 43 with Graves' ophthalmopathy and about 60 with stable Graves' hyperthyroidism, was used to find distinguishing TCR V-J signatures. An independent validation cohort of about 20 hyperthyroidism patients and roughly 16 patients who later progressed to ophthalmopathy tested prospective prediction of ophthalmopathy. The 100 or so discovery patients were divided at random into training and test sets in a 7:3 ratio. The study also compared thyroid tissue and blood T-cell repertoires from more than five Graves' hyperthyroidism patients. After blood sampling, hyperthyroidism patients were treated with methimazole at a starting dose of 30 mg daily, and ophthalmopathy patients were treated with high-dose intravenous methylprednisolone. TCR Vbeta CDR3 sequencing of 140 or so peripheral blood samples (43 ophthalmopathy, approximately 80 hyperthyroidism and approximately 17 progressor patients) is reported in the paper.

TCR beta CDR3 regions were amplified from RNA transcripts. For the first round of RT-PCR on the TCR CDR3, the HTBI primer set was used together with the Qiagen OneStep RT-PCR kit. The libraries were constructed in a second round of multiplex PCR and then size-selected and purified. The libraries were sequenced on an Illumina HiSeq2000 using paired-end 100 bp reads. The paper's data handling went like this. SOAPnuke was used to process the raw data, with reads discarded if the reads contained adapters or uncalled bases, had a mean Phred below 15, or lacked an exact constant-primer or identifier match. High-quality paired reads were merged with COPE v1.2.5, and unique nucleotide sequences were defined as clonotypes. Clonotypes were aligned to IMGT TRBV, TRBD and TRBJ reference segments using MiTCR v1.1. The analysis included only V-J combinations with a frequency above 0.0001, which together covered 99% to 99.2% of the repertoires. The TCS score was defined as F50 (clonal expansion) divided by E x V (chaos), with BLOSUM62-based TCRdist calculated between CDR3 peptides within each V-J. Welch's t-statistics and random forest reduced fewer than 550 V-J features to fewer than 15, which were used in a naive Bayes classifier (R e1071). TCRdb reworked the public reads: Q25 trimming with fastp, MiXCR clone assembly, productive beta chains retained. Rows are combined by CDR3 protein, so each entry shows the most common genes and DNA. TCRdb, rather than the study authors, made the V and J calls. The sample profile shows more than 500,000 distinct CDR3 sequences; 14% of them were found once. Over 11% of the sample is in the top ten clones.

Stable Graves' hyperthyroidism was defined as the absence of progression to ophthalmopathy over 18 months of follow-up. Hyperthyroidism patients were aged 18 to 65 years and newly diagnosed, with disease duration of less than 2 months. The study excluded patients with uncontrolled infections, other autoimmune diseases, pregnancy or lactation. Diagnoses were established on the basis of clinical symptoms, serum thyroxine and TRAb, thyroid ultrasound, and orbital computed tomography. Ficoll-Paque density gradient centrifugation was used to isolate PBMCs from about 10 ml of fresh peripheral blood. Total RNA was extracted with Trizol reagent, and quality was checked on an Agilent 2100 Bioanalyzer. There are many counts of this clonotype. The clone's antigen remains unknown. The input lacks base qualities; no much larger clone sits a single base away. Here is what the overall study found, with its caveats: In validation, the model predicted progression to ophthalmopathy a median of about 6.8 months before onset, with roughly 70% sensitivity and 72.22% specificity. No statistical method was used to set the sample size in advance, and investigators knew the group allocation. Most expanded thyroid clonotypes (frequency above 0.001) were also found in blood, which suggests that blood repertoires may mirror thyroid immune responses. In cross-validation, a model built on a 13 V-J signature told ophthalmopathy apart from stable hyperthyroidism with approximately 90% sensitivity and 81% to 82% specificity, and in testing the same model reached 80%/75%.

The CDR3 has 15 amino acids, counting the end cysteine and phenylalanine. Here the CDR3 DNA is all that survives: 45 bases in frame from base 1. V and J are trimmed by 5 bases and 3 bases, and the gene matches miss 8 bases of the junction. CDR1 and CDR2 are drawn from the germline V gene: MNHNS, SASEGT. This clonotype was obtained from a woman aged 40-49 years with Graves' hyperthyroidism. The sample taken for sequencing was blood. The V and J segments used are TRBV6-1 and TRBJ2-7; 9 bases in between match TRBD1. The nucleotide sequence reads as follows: TGTGCCAGCAGTAAGAGCCGGGACAGGGACTACGAGCAGTACTTC. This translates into CASSKSRDRDYEQYF.